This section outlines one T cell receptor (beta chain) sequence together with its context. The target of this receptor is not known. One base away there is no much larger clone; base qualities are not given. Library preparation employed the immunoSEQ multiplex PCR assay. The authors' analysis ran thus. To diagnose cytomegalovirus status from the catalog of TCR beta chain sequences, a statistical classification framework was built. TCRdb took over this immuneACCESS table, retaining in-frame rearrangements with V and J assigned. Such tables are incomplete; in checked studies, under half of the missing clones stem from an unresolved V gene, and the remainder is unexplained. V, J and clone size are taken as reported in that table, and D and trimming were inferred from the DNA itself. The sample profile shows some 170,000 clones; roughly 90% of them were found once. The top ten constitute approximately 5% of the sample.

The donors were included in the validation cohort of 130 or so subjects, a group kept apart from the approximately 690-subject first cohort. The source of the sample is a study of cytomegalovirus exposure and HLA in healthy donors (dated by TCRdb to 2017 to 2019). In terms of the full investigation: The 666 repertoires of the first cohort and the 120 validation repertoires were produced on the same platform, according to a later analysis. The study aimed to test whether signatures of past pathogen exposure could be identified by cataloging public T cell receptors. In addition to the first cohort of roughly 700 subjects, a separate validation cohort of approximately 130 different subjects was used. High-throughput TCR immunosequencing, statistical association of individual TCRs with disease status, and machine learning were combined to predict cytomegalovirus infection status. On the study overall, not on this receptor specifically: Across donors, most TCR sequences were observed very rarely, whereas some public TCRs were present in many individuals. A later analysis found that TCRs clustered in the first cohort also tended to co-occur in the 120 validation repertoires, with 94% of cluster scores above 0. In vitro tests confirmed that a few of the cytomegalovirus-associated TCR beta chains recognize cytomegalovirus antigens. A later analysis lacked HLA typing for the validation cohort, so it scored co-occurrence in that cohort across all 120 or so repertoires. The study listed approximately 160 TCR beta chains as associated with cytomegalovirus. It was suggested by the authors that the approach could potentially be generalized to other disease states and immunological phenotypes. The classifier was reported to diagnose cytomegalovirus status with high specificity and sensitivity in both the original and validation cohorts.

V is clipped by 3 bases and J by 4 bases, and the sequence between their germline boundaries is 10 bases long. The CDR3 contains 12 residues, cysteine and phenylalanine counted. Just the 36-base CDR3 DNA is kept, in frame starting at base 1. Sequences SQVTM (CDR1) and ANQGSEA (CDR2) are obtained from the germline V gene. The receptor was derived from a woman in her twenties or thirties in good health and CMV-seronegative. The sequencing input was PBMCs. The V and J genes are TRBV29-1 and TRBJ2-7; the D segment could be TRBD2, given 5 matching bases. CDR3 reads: CSVELRGYEQYF. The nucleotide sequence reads TGCAGCGTTGAGTTGAGAGGGTACGAGCAGTACTTC.